These 21 T cell receptor beta chains share one sample of origin, sequenced in a study of monozygotic twins with inflammatory bowel disease. One entry per CDR3 protein, without DNA, is what TCRdb gives after re-calling the 5' RACE reads. The sample shows about 440,000 distinct CDR3 sequences, and about 2.6% sits with its ten largest clones. The sample taken for sequencing was blood. The source is a human donor with ulcerative colitis or Crohn's disease, or a healthy co-twin of an affected twin (not recorded which).

The chain carries TRBV21-1 and TRBJ2-3. TRBV21-1 is flagged as a pseudogene. The CDR3 has 15 amino acids. CDR3 sequence reads: CASSKGVKNTDTQYF.

The chain employs TRBV15 and TRBJ2-1; TCRdb gives TRBD1 as the D gene, but with no DNA this cannot be confirmed. The CDR3 has 16 residues. The germline CDR1 and CDR2 sequences are LNHNV and YYDKDF (reference sequence). The CDR3: CATSRGVDRGANEQFF.

The chain links TRBV12-3 or TRBV12-4 to TRBJ1-3; TCRdb lists TRBD1, though no DNA is available to test this call. The CDR3 has 15 residues. CDR3 residues: CASSLWAGDGNTIYF.

The chain uses TRBV5-1 and TRBJ2-1; TCRdb lists TRBD2, though no DNA is available to test this call. This CDR3 contains 18 residues. Germline V gene data show CDR1 as SGHRS and CDR2 as YFSETQ. This CDR3 is CASSPGVAGVLGANEQFF.

The chain is built from TRBV6-2 or TRBV6-3 and TRBJ1-4; checking the TCRdb D call of TRBD1 is not possible without DNA. There are 15 residues in the CDR3. Per the germline V gene, CDR1 is MNHEY and CDR2 is SVGEGT. This CDR3 reads CASSYSRDTKEKLFF.

CDR3 amino acids: CASSETAGDYEQYF. This chain links TRBV10-2 with TRBJ2-7; TCRdb designates TRBD1, a call that cannot be tested without DNA. Germline CDR1 is WSHSY and CDR2 is SAAADI. The CDR3 has 14 residues.

The chain is built from TRBV27 and TRBJ2-7; as DNA is missing, the TRBD2 call by TCRdb cannot be tested. CDR3 length: 13 amino acids. Germline V gives CDR1 MNHEY, CDR2 SMNVEV (reference sequence). This CDR3 is CASRMRELGEQYF.

V and J are TRBV7-6 and TRBJ2-1; TCRdb picks TRBD1, but there is no DNA to check that call. The length of the CDR3 is 13 residues. CDR1 and CDR2 from the germline V gene are SGHVS and FNYEAQ. This CDR3 reads CASSLNAGNEQFF.

The gene calls are TRBV29-1 and TRBJ2-2; the D gene TCRdb calls, TRBD2, cannot be checked with no DNA. The CDR3 contains 18 residues. In germline, CDR1 is SQVTM, CDR2 ANQGSEA. The chain's CDR3 is CSVERREGAGGNAGELFF.

This CDR3 reads CASRVSSHEQYF. This chain links TRBV12-3 or TRBV12-4 with TRBJ2-7. CDR3 length: 12 residues.

The CDR3 region is CASTSGTQETQYF. This chain uses TRBV5-5 with TRBJ2-5; TCRdb names TRBD2, which stays unverified in the absence of DNA. Germline lookup yields CDR1 SGHKS and CDR2 YYEKEE (reference sequence). CDR3 length equals 13 residues.

The chain recombines TRBV4-1 with TRBJ2-5; TCRdb picks TRBD1, but there is no DNA to check that call. In germline, CDR1 is MGHRA, CDR2 YSYEKL. This CDR3 spans 16 amino acids. This chain's CDR3 is CASSQVPAERQETQYF.

This sequence joins TRBV18 and TRBJ2-3; TCRdb lists TRBD1, though no DNA is available to test this call. The CDR3 length is 16 residues. Germline V gene data show CDR1 as KGHSH and CDR2 as LQKENI. Here the CDR3 reads CASSLRTEFSTDTQYF.

The rearrangement joins TRBV4-3 to TRBJ2-7; there is no DNA to check the TCRdb D call of TRBD2. The germline V gene encodes CDR1 LGHNA and CDR2 YSLEER. CDR3 length: 15 amino acids. The CDR3 sequence is CASSQELVSSYEQYF.

This sequence joins TRBV7-3 and TRBJ2-1. The CDR3 runs to 15 residues. Germline CDR1 and CDR2: SGHTA and FQGTGA. This CDR3 reads CASSQDRISYNEQFF.

V and J are TRBV7-2 and TRBJ2-4; the D call of TRBD1 rests on TCRdb alone, since no DNA is present to check it. From germline, CDR1 is SGHTA and CDR2 FQGNSA. The CDR3 consists of 14 residues. The CDR3 is CASSLGDRSGSQYF.

The chain recombines TRBV18 with TRBJ2-1. Per the germline V gene, CDR1 is KGHSH and CDR2 is LQKENI. The CDR3 runs to 13 residues. The CDR3 sequence: CASSPLDYNEQFF. The variable domain in full, with the rest retrieved from reference TRBV18 and TRBJ2-1, is NAGVMQNPRHLVRRRGQEARLRCSPMKGHSHVYWYRQLPEEGLKFMVYLQKENIIDESGMPKERFSAEFPKEGPSILRIQQVVRGDSAAYFCASSPLDYNEQFFGPGTRLTVL.

The CDR3 loop is CASLGRQSYNEQFF. The chain couples TRBV2 to TRBJ2-1. Germline V CDR1 and CDR2: SNHLY, FYNNEI. The CDR3 has 14 residues. Filled out from reference TRBV2 and TRBJ2-1, the complete variable domain reads EPEVTQTPSHQVTQMGQEVILRCVPISNHLYFYWYRQILGQKVEFLVSFYNNEISEKSEIFDDQFSVERPDGSNFTLKIRSTKLEDSAMYFCASLGRQSYNEQFFGPGTRLTVL.

CDR3 sequence: CASSLGTGYYEQYF. The V call is TRBV7-9, the J call TRBJ2-7; the D call of TRBD1 rests on TCRdb alone, since no DNA is present to check it. This CDR3 has 14 amino acids. CDR1 and CDR2 from the germline V gene are SEHNR and FQNEAQ (reference sequence).

This chain uses TRBV20-1 with TRBJ2-1. CDR1 is DFQATT, CDR2 SNEGSKA, per germline (reference sequence). The CDR3 sequence is 13 residues long. CDR3 loop: CSAFTSSYNEQFF.

The chain recombines TRBV20-1 with TRBJ2-5; absent DNA, TCRdb's TRBD1 call cannot be checked. There are 11 residues in the CDR3. Looked up from germline, CDR1 is DFQATT and CDR2 is SNEGSKA (reference sequence). The CDR3 spells CSATREETQYF.